This is a list of T cell receptor beta chains from one sample in a study of CD8 T cell repertoires and HIV-1 epitope variants. Assay used: immunoSEQ multiplex PCR; TCRdb lists only in-frame clones, some missing. The sample carries roughly 4,800 clones, roughly 62% recorded once. These TCRs' antigens remain unknown. Sequencing input: cultured CD8+ T cells derived from PBMCs. The receptor set was obtained from a male donor with HIV. Both conserved end residues are part of each CDR3. Each record gives: clone size, J gene, V gene, D gene, CDR3 protein, CDR3 DNA. A D gene is named only where the DNA matches it firmly. For some rows the clone size is stated as once, few or many, or as a class when expanded; others skip it.

clone_size: NA
j_call: TRBJ2-1
v_call: TRBV28
d_call: NA
cdr3_aa: CASSFPRETSNEQFF
cdr3_nt: TGTGCCAGCAGTTTTCCCCGAGAGACTTCCAATGAGCAGTTCTTC

clone_size: few
j_call: TRBJ1-2
v_call: TRBV19
d_call: NA
cdr3_aa: CASSIALSAGYTF
cdr3_nt: TGTGCCAGTAGTATCGCGCTCTCGGCTGGCTACACCTTC

clone_size: NA
j_call: TRBJ1-1
v_call: TRBV4-2
d_call: NA
cdr3_aa: CASSLGGNTEAFF
cdr3_nt: TGTGCCAGCAGCTTGGGCGGGAACACTGAAGCTTTCTTT

clone_size: NA
j_call: TRBJ2-2
v_call: TRBV7-2
d_call: TRBD2
cdr3_aa: CASTEAGGLITGELFF
cdr3_nt: TGTGCCAGCACCGAAGCGGGGGGGCTTATCACCGGGGAGCTGTTTTTT

clone_size: NA
j_call: TRBJ1-2
v_call: TRBV28
d_call: NA
cdr3_aa: CASSLIVDSSTGYGYTF
cdr3_nt: TGTGCCAGCAGTTTAATCGTGGACAGTAGCACGGGCTATGGCTACACCTTC

clone_size: once
j_call: TRBJ2-7
v_call: TRBV4-3
d_call: TRBD2
cdr3_aa: CASSQSLAGAGEQYF
cdr3_nt: TGCGCCAGCAGCCAAAGTCTAGCGGGAGCTGGGGAGCAGTACTTC

clone_size: NA
j_call: TRBJ2-1
v_call: TRBV28
d_call: NA
cdr3_aa: CASSKPLGFNEQFF
cdr3_nt: TGTGCCAGCAGTAAACCTCTAGGATTCAATGAGCAGTTCTTC

clone_size: NA
j_call: TRBJ1-1
v_call: TRBV11-2
d_call: TRBD1
cdr3_aa: CASSLVVTGGSWGTEAFF
cdr3_nt: TGTGCCAGCAGCTTAGTCGTGACAGGGGGGTCTTGGGGCACTGAAGCTTTCTTT

clone_size: NA
j_call: TRBJ1-1
v_call: TRBV4-3
d_call: NA
cdr3_aa: CASSQDQDGGGYTEAFF
cdr3_nt: TGCGCCAGCAGCCAAGATCAAGATGGGGGGGGGTACACTGAAGCTTTCTTT

clone_size: NA
j_call: TRBJ2-7
v_call: TRBV7-2
d_call: NA
cdr3_aa: CASSFEPENYEQYF
cdr3_nt: TGTGCCAGCAGCTTTGAACCTGAGAACTACGAGCAGTACTTC

clone_size: NA
j_call: TRBJ2-5
v_call: TRBV27
d_call: TRBD2
cdr3_aa: CASSQILAGGQETQYF
cdr3_nt: TGTGCCAGCAGCCAAATACTAGCGGGGGGCCAAGAGACCCAGTACTTC

clone_size: NA
j_call: TRBJ2-1
v_call: TRBV10-3
d_call: NA
cdr3_aa: CAISESEGRGEQFF
cdr3_nt: TGTGCCATCAGTGAGTCGGAAGGGCGCGGTGAGCAGTTCTTC

clone_size: once
j_call: TRBJ2-2
v_call: TRBV27
d_call: TRBD1
cdr3_aa: CASSPGQLTYTGELFF
cdr3_nt: TGTGCCAGCAGTCCGGGACAGCTAACGTACACCGGGGAGTTGTTTTTT

clone_size: NA
j_call: TRBJ2-7
v_call: TRBV9
d_call: NA
cdr3_aa: CASSVDGDGYEQYF
cdr3_nt: TGTGCCAGCAGCGTAGATGGGGACGGCTACGAGCAGTACTTC

clone_size: few
j_call: TRBJ1-1
v_call: TRBV4-3
d_call: NA
cdr3_aa: CASSQGGRNTEAFF
cdr3_nt: TGCGCCAGCAGCCAAGGAGGAAGGAACACTGAAGCTTTCTTT

clone_size: few
j_call: TRBJ1-5
v_call: TRBV27
d_call: NA
cdr3_aa: CASSQQPYSNQPQHF
cdr3_nt: TGTGCCAGCAGTCAACAGCCTTATAGCAATCAGCCCCAGCATTTT

clone_size: NA
j_call: TRBJ2-1
v_call: TRBV29-1
d_call: TRBD2
cdr3_aa: CSVGLNSYNEQFF
cdr3_nt: TGCAGCGTGGGACTAAACTCCTACAATGAGCAGTTCTTC

clone_size: few
j_call: TRBJ2-6
v_call: TRBV6-1
d_call: NA
cdr3_aa: CASSDEWECNNRANVLTF
cdr3_nt: TGTGCCAGCAGTGACGAATGGGAATGTAACAATCGGGCCAACGTCCTGACTTTC

clone_size: NA
j_call: TRBJ1-6
v_call: TRBV28
d_call: NA
cdr3_aa: CASSVGGARSPLHF
cdr3_nt: TGTGCCAGCAGCGTGGGAGGGGCTCGTTCACCCCTCCACTTT

clone_size: NA
j_call: TRBJ2-7
v_call: TRBV19
d_call: TRBD2
cdr3_aa: CASSMAGGLYEQYF
cdr3_nt: TGTGCCAGTAGTATGGCGGGGGGCCTCTACGAGCAGTACTTC

clone_size: NA
j_call: TRBJ2-2
v_call: TRBV5-1
d_call: NA
cdr3_aa: CASSPTGSPTGELFF
cdr3_nt: TGCGCCAGCAGCCCAACAGGGTCCCCCACCGGGGAGCTGTTTTTT

clone_size: NA
j_call: TRBJ2-2
v_call: TRBV28
d_call: NA
cdr3_aa: CASSPREYTGELFF
cdr3_nt: TGTGCCAGCAGTCCCCGGGAGTACACCGGGGAGCTGTTTTTT

clone_size: NA
j_call: TRBJ2-7
v_call: TRBV19
d_call: NA
cdr3_aa: CASSVGALYEQYF
cdr3_nt: TGTGCCAGTAGTGTGGGAGCTCTCTACGAGCAGTACTTC

clone_size: NA
j_call: TRBJ2-1
v_call: TRBV27
d_call: TRBD1
cdr3_aa: CASSLWDRGFFNEQFF
cdr3_nt: TGTGCCAGCAGTTTATGGGACAGGGGGTTTTTCAATGAGCAGTTCTTC

clone_size: NA
j_call: TRBJ2-2
v_call: TRBV6-4
d_call: TRBD1
cdr3_aa: CASSPNPPGQGHTGELFF
cdr3_nt: TGTGCCAGCAGCCCGAATCCCCCGGGACAGGGGCACACCGGGGAGCTGTTTTTT

clone_size: NA
j_call: TRBJ2-2
v_call: TRBV7-3
d_call: NA
cdr3_aa: CASSPDLESRPAGELFF
cdr3_nt: TGTGCCAGCAGCCCAGACCTCGAATCGAGACCGGCCGGGGAGCTGTTTTTT

clone_size: NA
j_call: TRBJ2-3
v_call: TRBV4-1
d_call: TRBD1
cdr3_aa: CASSPGTDPKPSTDTQYF
cdr3_nt: TGCGCCAGCAGCCCGGGGACAGATCCGAAACCTAGCACAGATACGCAGTATTTT

clone_size: few
j_call: TRBJ2-5
v_call: TRBV4-2
d_call: NA
cdr3_aa: CASSQDRTEETQYF
cdr3_nt: TGTGCCAGCAGCCAAGACAGAACTGAGGAGACCCAGTACTTC